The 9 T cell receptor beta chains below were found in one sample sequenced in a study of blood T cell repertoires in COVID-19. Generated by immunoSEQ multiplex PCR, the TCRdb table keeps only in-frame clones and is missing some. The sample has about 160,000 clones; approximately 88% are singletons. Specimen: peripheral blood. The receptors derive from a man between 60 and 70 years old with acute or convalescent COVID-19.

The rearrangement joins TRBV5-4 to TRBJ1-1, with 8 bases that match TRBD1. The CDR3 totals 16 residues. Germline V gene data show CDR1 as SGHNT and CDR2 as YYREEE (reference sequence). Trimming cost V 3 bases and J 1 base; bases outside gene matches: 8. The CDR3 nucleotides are TGTGCCAGCAGCTGGGGACAGGTTAGGAGGAACACTGAAGCTTTCTTT. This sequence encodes CASSWGQVRRNTEAFF.

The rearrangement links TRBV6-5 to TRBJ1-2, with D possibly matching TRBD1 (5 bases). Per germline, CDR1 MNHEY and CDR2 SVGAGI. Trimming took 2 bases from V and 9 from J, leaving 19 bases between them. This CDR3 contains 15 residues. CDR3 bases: TGTGCCAGCAGTTACCCGACGGCCGGGACTAGGAGCTACACCTTC. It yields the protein CASSYPTAGTRSYTF.

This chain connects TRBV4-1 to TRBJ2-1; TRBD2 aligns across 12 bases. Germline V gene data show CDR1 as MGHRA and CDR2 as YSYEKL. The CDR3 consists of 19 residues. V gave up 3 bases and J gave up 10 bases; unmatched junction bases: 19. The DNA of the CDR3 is TGCGCCAGCAGCCAGGAGTCCACGACTCTAGCGGGGGGGCAGGTAGAGCAGTTCTTC. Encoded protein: CASSQESTTLAGGQVEQFF.

CDR3 loop: CASSLVGTGTSYEQYF. In DNA, the CDR3 is TGTGCCAGCAGCTTAGTTGGGACAGGGACCTCCTACGAGCAGTACTTC. The chain employs TRBV7-9 and TRBJ2-7; 9 nucleotides match TRBD1. Losses at the gene ends were 1 base for V and 0 bases for J; bases not matched to a gene: 4. The germline gives CDR1 SEHNR, CDR2 FQNEAQ (reference sequence). The CDR3 has 16 residues.

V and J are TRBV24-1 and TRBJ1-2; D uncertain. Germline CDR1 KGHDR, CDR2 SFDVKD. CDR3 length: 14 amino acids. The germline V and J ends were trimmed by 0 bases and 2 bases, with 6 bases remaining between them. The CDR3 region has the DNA TGTGCCACCAGTGATTTGGCGCGGAACTATGGCTACACCTTC. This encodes CATSDLARNYGYTF.

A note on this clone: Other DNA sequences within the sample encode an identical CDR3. The CDR3 sequence is CASSQATGNYGYTF. CDR3 in DNA: TGCGCCAGCAGCCAAGCCACAGGGAACTATGGCTACACCTTC. This chain joins TRBV4-1 and TRBJ1-2, with D possibly being TRBD1 (6 bases). Germline values: CDR1 MGHRA, CDR2 YSYEKL. Trimming shortened V by 1 base and J by 2 bases, and 8 bases separated the two germline ends. The CDR3 consists of 14 residues.

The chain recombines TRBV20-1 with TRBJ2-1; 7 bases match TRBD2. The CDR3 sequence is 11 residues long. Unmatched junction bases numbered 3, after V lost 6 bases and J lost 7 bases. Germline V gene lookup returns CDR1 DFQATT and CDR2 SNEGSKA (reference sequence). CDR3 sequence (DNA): TGCAGTGCGCTACTAGCGAATGAGCAGTTCTTC. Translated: CSALLANEQFF.

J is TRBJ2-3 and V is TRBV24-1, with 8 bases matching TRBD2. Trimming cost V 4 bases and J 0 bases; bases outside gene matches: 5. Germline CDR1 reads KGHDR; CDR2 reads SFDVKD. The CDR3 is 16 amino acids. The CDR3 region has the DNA TGTGCCACCAGTGAATCAACTAGCGGAAGCACAGATACGCAGTATTTT. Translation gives CATSESTSGSTDTQYF.

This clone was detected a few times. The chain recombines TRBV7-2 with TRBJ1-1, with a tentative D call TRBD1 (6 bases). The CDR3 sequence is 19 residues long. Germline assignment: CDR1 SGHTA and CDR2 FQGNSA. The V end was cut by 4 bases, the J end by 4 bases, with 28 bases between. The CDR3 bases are TGTGCCAGCAGCTCTAATTGGTTGCGGGGGACACAAAAGGGCACTGAAGCTTTCTTT. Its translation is CASSSNWLRGTQKGTEAFF.